A selection of T cell receptor beta chains follows, all from one sample in a study of blood T cell repertoires in COVID-19. Only in-frame clones appear in the TCRdb table, and some are missing; sequencing was by immunoSEQ multiplex PCR. Of 250,000 to 400,000 clones in the sample, around 88% are singletons; the top ten hold 1.5% to 2%. The sample was peripheral blood. The receptors derive from a woman younger than 45 with COVID-19, enrolled during active disease. Both conserved end residues are part of each CDR3. The D gene is left open where the match is weak. For some rows the clone size is stated as once, few or many, or as a class when expanded; others skip it.

clone_size: -
j_call: TRBJ1-4
v_call: TRBV7-9
d_call: -
cdr3_nt: TGTGCCAGCAGCCGGGGAGCTACGCGGGTGAATGAAAAACTGTTTTTT
cdr3_aa: CASSRGATRVNEKLFF

clone_size: -
j_call: TRBJ1-5
v_call: TRBV6-2/TRBV6-3
d_call: TRBD1
cdr3_nt: TGTGCCAGCACTTACAGGGGCCAGGTGAACCAGCCCCAGCATTTT
cdr3_aa: CASTYRGQVNQPQHF

clone_size: -
j_call: TRBJ2-2
v_call: TRBV28
d_call: -
cdr3_nt: TGTGCCAGCAACATGGAGGGGAGGAGCACCGGGGAGCTGTTTTTT
cdr3_aa: CASNMEGRSTGELFF

clone_size: -
j_call: TRBJ2-5
v_call: TRBV6-5
d_call: TRBD2
cdr3_nt: TGTGCCAGCAGTTACGCCACCGGGGGGGGCTTTAAGACCCAGTACTTC
cdr3_aa: CASSYATGGGFKTQYF

clone_size: -
j_call: TRBJ2-2
v_call: TRBV6-6
d_call: -
cdr3_nt: TGTGCCAGCAAGGAGGGCGGGGGCGCGAACACCGGGGAGCTGTTTTTT
cdr3_aa: CASKEGGGANTGELFF

clone_size: -
j_call: TRBJ2-3
v_call: TRBV18
d_call: -
cdr3_nt: TGTGCCAGCTCACCCGGACTAGGGGGGTACACAGATACGCAGTATTTT
cdr3_aa: CASSPGLGGYTDTQYF

clone_size: once
j_call: TRBJ2-7
v_call: TRBV5-1
d_call: -
cdr3_nt: TGCGCCAGCAGGACCGGGACTGGGGGATCCTACGAGCAGTACTTC
cdr3_aa: CASRTGTGGSYEQYF

clone_size: -
j_call: TRBJ1-2
v_call: TRBV27
d_call: TRBD1
cdr3_nt: TGTGCCAGCAGTTTTACCCCGGGACAGCCAAACTATGGCTACACCTTC
cdr3_aa: CASSFTPGQPNYGYTF

clone_size: -
j_call: TRBJ2-3
v_call: TRBV4-1
d_call: TRBD2
cdr3_nt: TGCGCCAGCAGTCTGGGACTAGCGGACAACACAGATACGCAGTATTTT
cdr3_aa: CASSLGLADNTDTQYF

clone_size: -
j_call: TRBJ1-2
v_call: TRBV2
d_call: -
cdr3_nt: TGTGCCAGCAGTGAGTTTTCGACGGGGAACTATGGCTACACCTTC
cdr3_aa: CASSEFSTGNYGYTF

clone_size: -
j_call: TRBJ2-1
v_call: TRBV2
d_call: TRBD2
cdr3_nt: TGTGCCAGCGGGACTAGCGGGGGGGCCTACAATGAGCAGTTCTTC
cdr3_aa: CASGTSGGAYNEQFF

clone_size: -
j_call: TRBJ2-1
v_call: TRBV19
d_call: -
cdr3_nt: TGTGCCAGTACCCCTCAGAGCGGGTCCTACAATGAGCAGTTCTTC
cdr3_aa: CASTPQSGSYNEQFF

clone_size: -
j_call: TRBJ1-2
v_call: TRBV5-6
d_call: TRBD1
cdr3_nt: TGTGCCAGCAGCTCCACCTCGACAGGGAACTATGGCTACACCTTC
cdr3_aa: CASSSTSTGNYGYTF

clone_size: -
j_call: TRBJ2-3
v_call: TRBV11-3
d_call: TRBD2
cdr3_nt: TGTGCCAGCAGCATCGGACTAGCGGGGGGCACAGATACGCAGTATTTT
cdr3_aa: CASSIGLAGGTDTQYF

clone_size: -
j_call: TRBJ2-5
v_call: TRBV12-3/TRBV12-4
d_call: -
cdr3_nt: TGTGCCAGCAGTTCCCCTCCCCTAGAGACCCAGTACTTC
cdr3_aa: CASSSPPLETQYF

clone_size: -
j_call: TRBJ1-3
v_call: TRBV4-1
d_call: -
cdr3_nt: TGCGCCAGCAGCCAAAGGGGCGATCTCGGAAACACCATATATTTT
cdr3_aa: CASSQRGDLGNTIYF

clone_size: -
j_call: TRBJ2-3
v_call: TRBV12-3/TRBV12-4
d_call: -
cdr3_nt: TGTGCCAGCAGTTTAACCCGCAGTGTTCAGTATTTT
cdr3_aa: CASSLTRSVQYF

clone_size: -
j_call: TRBJ1-2
v_call: TRBV14
d_call: -
cdr3_nt: TGTGCCAGCAGCCCAGCGGGTGCGGGAAGTGGCTACACCTTC
cdr3_aa: CASSPAGAGSGYTF

clone_size: -
j_call: TRBJ1-2
v_call: TRBV27
d_call: TRBD1
cdr3_nt: TGTGCCAGCAGGCTGGGACAGGGCTATGGCTACACCTTC
cdr3_aa: CASRLGQGYGYTF

clone_size: -
j_call: TRBJ1-4
v_call: TRBV10-1
d_call: TRBD1
cdr3_nt: TGCGCCAGCACCTGGGGACAGGGGGATGAAAAACTGTTTTTT
cdr3_aa: CASTWGQGDEKLFF

clone_size: -
j_call: TRBJ1-1
v_call: TRBV11-3
d_call: TRBD1
cdr3_nt: TGTGCCAGCAGCTTATGGGGACAGGTGGGAGCCATGAACACTGAAGCTTTCTTT
cdr3_aa: CASSLWGQVGAMNTEAFF

clone_size: -
j_call: TRBJ1-2
v_call: TRBV28
d_call: -
cdr3_nt: TGTGCCAGCAGAACAAACTATGGCTACACCTTC
cdr3_aa: CASRTNYGYTF

clone_size: -
j_call: TRBJ2-5
v_call: TRBV11-2
d_call: TRBD2
cdr3_nt: TGTGCCAGCAGCTTAGTACCGCCGGGACTAGCGGGGGGTGAAGAGACCCAGTACTTC
cdr3_aa: CASSLVPPGLAGGEETQYF

clone_size: -
j_call: TRBJ2-2
v_call: TRBV27
d_call: -
cdr3_nt: TGTGCCAGCAGTCCCTTATACACCGGGGAGCTGTTTTTT
cdr3_aa: CASSPLYTGELFF

clone_size: -
j_call: TRBJ2-3
v_call: TRBV6-5
d_call: TRBD1
cdr3_nt: TGTGCCAGCAGCCCCGGGGACAGGGCGATAGATACGCAGTATTTT
cdr3_aa: CASSPGDRAIDTQYF

clone_size: once
j_call: TRBJ1-1
v_call: TRBV9
d_call: TRBD1
cdr3_nt: TGTGCCAGCAGCGCCCAGGGGGTAAACACTGAAGCTTTCTTT
cdr3_aa: CASSAQGVNTEAFF

clone_size: -
j_call: TRBJ2-1
v_call: TRBV5-4
d_call: -
cdr3_nt: TGTGCCAGCAGCCCACAACAGGGTCAGTCCTACAATGAGCAGTTCTTC
cdr3_aa: CASSPQQGQSYNEQFF

clone_size: -
j_call: TRBJ1-2
v_call: TRBV30
d_call: -
cdr3_nt: TGTGCCTGGATCTCGGGGGTCGGCTATGGCTACACCTTC
cdr3_aa: CAWISGVGYGYTF

clone_size: few
j_call: TRBJ1-2
v_call: TRBV10-2
d_call: -
cdr3_nt: TGCGCCAGCAGTGGGTCGGGGAGGGATGGCTACACCTTC
cdr3_aa: CASSGSGRDGYTF

clone_size: -
j_call: TRBJ2-1
v_call: TRBV19
d_call: TRBD1
cdr3_nt: TGTGCCAGTAGTATAGGAACAGGGGCTCCCAACAATGAGCAGTTCTTC
cdr3_aa: CASSIGTGAPNNEQFF

clone_size: -
j_call: TRBJ1-1
v_call: TRBV10-3
d_call: -
cdr3_nt: TGTGCCATCAGCCGGACAGTACCTAACACTGAAGCTTTCTTT
cdr3_aa: CAISRTVPNTEAFF

clone_size: -
j_call: TRBJ2-7
v_call: TRBV6-2/TRBV6-3
d_call: TRBD2
cdr3_nt: TGTGCCAGCAGTCTGGGGGGGTACGAGCAGTACTTC
cdr3_aa: CASSLGGYEQYF

clone_size: -
j_call: TRBJ2-1
v_call: TRBV24-1
d_call: -
cdr3_nt: TGTGCCACCAGTGATCCATCAGGGCCCCACTACAATGAGCAGTTCTTC
cdr3_aa: CATSDPSGPHYNEQFF

clone_size: -
j_call: TRBJ2-5
v_call: TRBV21-1
d_call: -
cdr3_nt: TGTGCCAGCAGCGTAGGACAGGGGCCGGAGGAGACCCAGTACTTC
cdr3_aa: CASSVGQGPEETQYF

clone_size: once
j_call: TRBJ1-2
v_call: TRBV28
d_call: -
cdr3_nt: TGTGCCATTAAAAGGCCCAACAGGGATGGCTACACCTTC
cdr3_aa: CAIKRPNRDGYTF

clone_size: -
j_call: TRBJ1-5
v_call: TRBV28
d_call: -
cdr3_nt: TGTGCCAGCAGTTTGGGGCGCAATCAGCCCCAGCATTTT
cdr3_aa: CASSLGRNQPQHF

clone_size: -
j_call: TRBJ1-1
v_call: TRBV7-8
d_call: -
cdr3_nt: TGTGCCAGCAGCGTGTCCCTGACGGGGAAGAGGGTTTCGACTGAAGCTTTCTTT
cdr3_aa: CASSVSLTGKRVSTEAFF

clone_size: -
j_call: TRBJ2-3
v_call: TRBV3-1/TRBV3-2
d_call: TRBD2
cdr3_nt: TGTGCCAGCAGCCAGGGACTAGCGGGGGCCCGGGGGAAGACAGATACGCAGTATTTT
cdr3_aa: CASSQGLAGARGKTDTQYF

clone_size: few
j_call: TRBJ2-7
v_call: TRBV7-9
d_call: TRBD1
cdr3_nt: TGTGCCAGCAGCTCGACAGGGGCCGAGCAGTACTTC
cdr3_aa: CASSSTGAEQYF

clone_size: -
j_call: TRBJ2-5
v_call: TRBV30
d_call: TRBD1
cdr3_nt: TGTGCCTGGAGCTTGGGACAGCAAGAGACCCAGTACTTC
cdr3_aa: CAWSLGQQETQYF

clone_size: -
j_call: TRBJ1-2
v_call: TRBV9
d_call: -
cdr3_nt: TGTGCCAGCAGCGTAGCCTTAAGGGGGGAGGGGTCCAGTGGCTACACCTTC
cdr3_aa: CASSVALRGEGSSGYTF

clone_size: -
j_call: TRBJ2-2
v_call: TRBV7-6
d_call: TRBD1
cdr3_nt: TGTGCCAGCAGCCCCGGGACAGGGGGCGGCACCGGGGAGCTGTTTTTT
cdr3_aa: CASSPGTGGGTGELFF

clone_size: -
j_call: TRBJ1-2
v_call: TRBV6-6
d_call: -
cdr3_nt: TGTGCCAGCAGTGGGTGGACGGGGAAAGAGGGCTACACCTTC
cdr3_aa: CASSGWTGKEGYTF

clone_size: -
j_call: TRBJ2-7
v_call: TRBV27
d_call: -
cdr3_nt: TGTGCCAGCAGTTCCTCCCCTGGGGGCAGGTACGAGCAGTACTTC
cdr3_aa: CASSSSPGGRYEQYF

clone_size: once
j_call: TRBJ1-4
v_call: TRBV6-5
d_call: TRBD1
cdr3_nt: TGTGCCAGCAGTTACGAAGGGGGCGGGAAACTGTTTTTT
cdr3_aa: CASSYEGGGKLFF

clone_size: -
j_call: TRBJ2-7
v_call: TRBV11-3
d_call: TRBD2
cdr3_nt: TGTGCCAGCAGCTTATCCGGGCTAGCGGGGTACGAGCAGTACTTC
cdr3_aa: CASSLSGLAGYEQYF

clone_size: -
j_call: TRBJ1-4
v_call: TRBV5-6
d_call: -
cdr3_nt: TGTGCCAGCAGCTTGTTTGGGGGCGCGTCTGAAAAACTGTTTTTT
cdr3_aa: CASSLFGGASEKLFF

clone_size: -
j_call: TRBJ2-2
v_call: TRBV4-1
d_call: -
cdr3_nt: TGCGCCAGCAGCTCGATCCCCCAGGGAAACACCGGGGAGCTGTTTTTT
cdr3_aa: CASSSIPQGNTGELFF

clone_size: -
j_call: TRBJ2-3
v_call: TRBV5-5
d_call: TRBD2
cdr3_nt: TGTGCCAGCAGCTTGCGGGGGGTTGGGGATACGCAGTATTTT
cdr3_aa: CASSLRGVGDTQYF

clone_size: -
j_call: TRBJ2-1
v_call: TRBV6-5
d_call: TRBD2
cdr3_nt: TGTGCCAGCAGGCGGGGGAACTCCTACAATGAGCAGTTCTTC
cdr3_aa: CASRRGNSYNEQFF

clone_size: -
j_call: TRBJ2-2
v_call: TRBV28
d_call: -
cdr3_nt: TGTGCCAGCAGCGAGCCGGGTCCCGGGGAGCTGTTTTTT
cdr3_aa: CASSEPGPGELFF

clone_size: -
j_call: TRBJ1-4
v_call: TRBV5-1
d_call: TRBD1
cdr3_nt: TGCGCCAGCAGCCGGAGGGGGCCGTCTAATGAAAAACTGTTTTTT
cdr3_aa: CASSRRGPSNEKLFF

clone_size: -
j_call: TRBJ1-1
v_call: TRBV29-1
d_call: -
cdr3_nt: TGCAGCGCCTCAGGGAGGGCCCAAGCTTTCTTT
cdr3_aa: CSASGRAQAFF

clone_size: -
j_call: TRBJ1-4
v_call: TRBV11-2
d_call: TRBD1
cdr3_nt: TGTGCCAGCAGCTTAGGGACAGGATATGAAAAACTGTTTTTT
cdr3_aa: CASSLGTGYEKLFF

clone_size: -
j_call: TRBJ2-5
v_call: TRBV5-4
d_call: -
cdr3_nt: TGTGCCAGCAGCTTGCAAGGGGGGGGTTTTGAGGAGACCCAGTACTTC
cdr3_aa: CASSLQGGGFEETQYF

clone_size: -
j_call: TRBJ1-1
v_call: TRBV5-1
d_call: -
cdr3_nt: TGCGCCAGCAGCTTGGATGAGGTGGGCACTGAAGCTTTCTTT
cdr3_aa: CASSLDEVGTEAFF